This T cell receptor beta chain was recorded in a study of blood T cells in healthy people across ages. This CDR3 is built from 14 residues. Trimming took 1 base from V and 4 from J; bases not matched to a gene: 4. CDR1 DFQATT and CDR2 SNEGSKA come from the germline V gene (reference sequence). Alongside a J-beta primer mix, a sample-barcoded 5' primer served in a second PCR lasting roughly 7 to 11 cycles. Each of the cDNA molecules was tagged by a template-switch adaptor with 12 random nucleotides. MiXCR, applied by TCRdb to the 5' RACE reads, yields one record per CDR3 protein. The sample comprises hundreds of thousands of distinct CDR3 sequences, more than 35% of which are singletons, and about a sixth rests with the top ten. The sample holds a few counts of this clonotype.

The chain recombines TRBV20-1 with TRBJ2-7; TRBD2 agrees at 10 bases. The TCR originated in a man older than 75 in good health. Sequenced material: blood. Here the CDR3 reads CSARVSGRRYEQYF. The CDR3 DNA is TGCAGTGCTAGAGTTAGCGGGAGGAGGTACGAGCAGTACTTC.